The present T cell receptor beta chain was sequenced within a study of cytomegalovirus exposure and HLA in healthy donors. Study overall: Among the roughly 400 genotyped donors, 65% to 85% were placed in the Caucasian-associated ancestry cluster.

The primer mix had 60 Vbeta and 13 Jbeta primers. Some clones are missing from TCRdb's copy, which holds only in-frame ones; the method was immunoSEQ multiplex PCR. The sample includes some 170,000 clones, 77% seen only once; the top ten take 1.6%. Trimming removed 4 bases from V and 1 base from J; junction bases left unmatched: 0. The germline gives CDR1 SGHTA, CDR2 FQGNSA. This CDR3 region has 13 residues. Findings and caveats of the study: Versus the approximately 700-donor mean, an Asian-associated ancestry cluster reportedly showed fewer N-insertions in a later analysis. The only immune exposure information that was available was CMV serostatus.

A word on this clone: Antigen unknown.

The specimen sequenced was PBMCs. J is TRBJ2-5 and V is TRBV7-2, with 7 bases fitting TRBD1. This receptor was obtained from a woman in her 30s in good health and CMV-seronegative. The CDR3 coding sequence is TGTGCCAGCAGCTGGGACAGCCAAGAGACCCAGTACTTC. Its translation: CASSWDSQETQYF.